Shown below are 27 T cell receptor beta chains from a single sample sequenced in a study of cytomegalovirus exposure and HLA in healthy donors. The PCR was carried out with 60 Vbeta primers and 13 Jbeta primers. The protocol was immunoSEQ multiplex PCR, while the TCRdb copy is restricted to in-frame clones and leaves out a portion. Across 50,000 to 80,000 clones, the top ten clones capture about 3.5% of the sample. Sequencing was done on a sample of PBMCs. The receptors shown here come from a woman in her late teens or twenties in good health and CMV-seronegative.

This clone is medium-sized by frequency. This chain connects TRBV5-6 to TRBJ1-2; TRBD1 agrees at 8 bases. J gave up 1 base and V 2 bases, and 4 bases lay outside the gene matches. CDR1 and CDR2 from the germline V gene are SGHDT and YYEEEE. The CDR3 has 15 amino acids. CDR3 residues: CASSFWTGNNYGYTF. In nucleotides, the CDR3 is TGTGCCAGCAGCTTCTGGACAGGGAATAACTATGGCTACACCTTC.

The chain links TRBV6-5 to TRBJ1-2; D is perhaps TRBD1 (6 bases). Trimming removed 8 bases at V and 6 bases at J, with 22 bases between. The CDR3 is made up of 15 amino acids. In germline, CDR1 is MNHEY, CDR2 SVGAGI. CDR3 coding DNA: TGTGCCAGCCCCACGGGAGGGGGAGGGAGTGATGGCTACACCTTC. Translated, it gives CASPTGGGGSDGYTF.

This chain links TRBV11-2 with TRBJ2-7; no clear D. This CDR3 is 14 amino acids long. V was clipped by 4 bases and J by 4 bases, with 14 bases between them. The germline V gene encodes CDR1 SGHAT and CDR2 FQNNGV. The CDR3 loop is CASSSETSPYEQYF. CDR3 sequence (DNA): TGTGCCAGCAGCTCTGAGACAAGCCCTTACGAGCAGTACTTC.

The V gene is TRBV2, the J gene TRBJ2-7; 7 nucleotides align to TRBD1. The CDR3 extends over 14 amino acids. The germline gives CDR1 SNHLY, CDR2 FYNNEI. After removal of 6 bases from V and 2 bases from J, the junction contained 7 bases not matched to a gene. In DNA form, the CDR3 reads TGTGCCAGCAGCGAGGGACAGCTGACCTACGAGCAGTACTTC. Translated, it gives CASSEGQLTYEQYF.

The genes are TRBV11-2 and TRBJ2-2; 9 nucleotides align to TRBD1. After removal of 5 bases from V and 0 bases from J, the junction contained 4 bases not matched to a gene. Germline CDR1 is SGHAT and CDR2 is FQNNGV. CDR3 length: 16 amino acids. The CDR3 reads CASSTYRGPNTGELFF. In DNA, the CDR3 is TGTGCCAGCAGCACCTACAGGGGGCCGAACACCGGGGAGCTGTTTTTT.

The gene calls are TRBV6-1 and TRBJ1-2; perhaps TRBD1 as D (5 bases). The CDR3 loop spans 14 amino acids. V was pared by 5 bases and J by 4 bases, with 14 bases between. Germline CDR1 is MNHNS and CDR2 is SASEGT. The CDR3 region has the DNA TGTGCCAGCAGTCCCTCAACAGGATCCTATGGCTACACCTTC. Translating gives CASSPSTGSYGYTF.

V and J are TRBV7-2 and TRBJ1-1; D gene ambiguous. Trimming took 5 bases from V and 1 from J, leaving 14 bases between them. The CDR3 extends over 15 amino acids. Germline V CDR1 and CDR2: SGHTA, FQGNSA. The CDR3: CASSPGVASNTEAFF. As DNA, the CDR3 is TGTGCCAGCAGCCCGGGTGTGGCGTCGAACACTGAAGCTTTCTTT. The full variable domain, its missing parts supplied by reference TRBV7-2 and TRBJ1-1, is GAGVSQSPSNKVTEKGKDVELRCDPISGHTALYWYRQSLGQGLEFLIYFQGNSAPDKSGLPSDRFSAERTGGSVSTLTIQRTQQEDSAVYLCASSPGVASNTEAFFGQGTRLTVV.

The V gene is TRBV4-1, the J gene TRBJ2-7; the D gene is possibly TRBD2 (5 bases). The CDR3 sequence is 13 residues long. The V and J ends lost 2 bases and 5 bases respectively, with 10 bases between them. CDR1 is MGHRA, CDR2 YSYEKL, per germline. The CDR3 bases are TGCGCCAGCAGCCAACGGGGATCCGACGAGCAGTACTTC. Translation gives CASSQRGSDEQYF.

This sequence joins TRBV5-8 and TRBJ2-3, with TRBD1 identical over 7 bases. In germline, CDR1 is SGHTS, CDR2 YDEGEE. V was clipped by 0 bases and J by 4 bases; unmatched bases: 14. The CDR3 has 18 amino acids. CDR3 protein: CASSLGYRGTSHSDTQYF. The CDR3, as DNA: TGTGCCAGCAGCTTGGGATACAGGGGAACCTCACATTCAGATACGCAGTATTTT.

V and J are TRBV5-1 and TRBJ2-3; the match to TRBD2 covers 13 bases. Germline loops: CDR1 SGHRS, CDR2 YFSETQ. This CDR3 is built from 17 residues. The J segment lost 3 bases and the V segment lost 0 bases, leaving 4 bases of the junction unmatched. The CDR3 spells CASSLAGLAGVTDTQYF. CDR3 in DNA: TGCGCCAGCAGCTTGGCTGGACTAGCGGGAGTGACAGATACGCAGTATTTT.

The rearrangement uses TRBV7-9 and TRBJ1-6; no firm D call. Germline V CDR1 and CDR2: SEHNR, FQNEAQ (reference sequence). Trimming pared 5 bases from V and 3 bases from J, leaving 11 bases between. The CDR3 runs 15 residues. This chain's CDR3 is CASSRTSRYNSPLHF. The CDR3 region has the DNA TGTGCCAGCAGCCGGACTTCCCGCTATAATTCACCCCTCCACTTT.

The chain uses TRBV6-5 and TRBJ2-5; TRBD1 might be the D (6 bases). Germline V gene data show CDR1 as MNHEY and CDR2 as SVGAGI. This CDR3 region has 14 residues. Trimming pared 3 bases from V and 5 bases from J, leaving 13 bases between. CDR3 bases: TGTGCCAGCAGTTATGGGACACTTCGTGAGACCCAGTACTTC. Its protein is CASSYGTLRETQYF.

The rearrangement joins TRBV4-1 to TRBJ2-1; D is undetermined. V was cut by 0 bases and J by 0 bases, with 9 bases left in between. The V gene's germline CDR1 is MGHRA and CDR2 YSYEKL. The CDR3 is 16 amino acids. The CDR3 is CASSQDPRSSYNEQFF. For the CDR3, the DNA is TGCGCCAGCAGCCAAGACCCTAGGAGCTCCTACAATGAGCAGTTCTTC.

This rearrangement joins TRBV30 to TRBJ2-7, with 9 bases lining up with TRBD2. CDR3 size: 14 residues. The germline gives CDR1 GTSNPN, CDR2 SVGIG (reference sequence). After removal of 1 base from V and 3 bases from J, the junction contained 4 bases not matched to a gene. As DNA, the CDR3 is TGTGCCTGGAGTGAAAGCGGGAGGTACTACGAGCAGTACTTC. It encodes CAWSESGRYYEQYF.

The chain carries TRBV5-1 and TRBJ2-6; 8 bases are a match to TRBD2. CDR1 SGHRS and CDR2 YFSETQ come from the germline V gene. The J segment lost 3 bases and the V segment lost 1 base, leaving 3 bases of the junction unmatched. The CDR3 runs to 16 residues. As DNA, the CDR3 is TGCGCCAGCAGCTTGATAGCGGGGTTTGGGGCCAACGTCCTGACTTTC. Its protein is CASSLIAGFGANVLTF.

This chain links TRBV5-1 with TRBJ1-2; 9 nucleotides match TRBD1. V was clipped by 5 bases and J by 7 bases; unmatched bases: 15. CDR1 is SGHRS, CDR2 YFSETQ, per germline. This CDR3 is 16 amino acids long. CDR3 nucleotide sequence: TGCGCCAGCAGAGTTATAGGCGGACAGGGGCTGAGTGGCTACACCTTC. It yields the protein CASRVIGGQGLSGYTF.

The chain's CDR3 is CASSLDSGQETQYF. CDR3 bases: TGTGCCAGCAGCTTGGACAGTGGACAAGAGACCCAGTACTTC. The V and J genes are TRBV11-2 and TRBJ2-5; TRBD1 might be the D (6 bases). The CDR3 is 14 residues long. V lost 3 bases and J lost 2, with 10 bases in between. Germline V lookup: CDR1 SGHAT, CDR2 FQNNGV.

The genes are TRBV6-6 and TRBJ2-7, with TRBD2 identical over 7 bases. The CDR3 length is 16 residues. CDR1 MNHNY and CDR2 SVGAGI come from the germline V gene (reference sequence). Trimming cost V 0 bases and J 3 bases; bases outside gene matches: 8. The CDR3, as DNA: TGTGCCAGCAGTTACTCGATCCTAGCGGTAAGCTACGAGCAGTACTTC. Its translation: CASSYSILAVSYEQYF.

On this clone itself: An end of the junction differs from the germline gene, which may be a read error. The J gene is TRBJ1-6, the V gene TRBV6-5; TRBD1 matches at 10 bases. CDR1 is MNHEY and CDR2 is SVGAGI in the germline V gene. The CDR3 covers 15 residues. DNA of the CDR3: TGTGCCAGCAGTCAGACCGGGACAGGGGTTCACCCCCTACACTTT. Its protein is CASSQTGTGVHPLHF.

The chain couples TRBV27 to TRBJ1-2, with D possibly TRBD1 on 5 matching bases. Trimming removed 4 bases at V and 3 bases at J, with 12 bases between. This CDR3 spans 14 amino acids. The germline CDR1 and CDR2 sequences are MNHEY and SMNVEV (reference sequence). CDR3 nucleotides: TGTGCCAGCAGTTCCCAGGGCAAGGACTATGGCTACACCTTC. This sequence encodes CASSSQGKDYGYTF.

The gene calls are TRBV6-6 and TRBJ1-4; 8 bases are a match to TRBD1. With V trimmed by 4 bases and J by 7 bases, 5 bases remained unmatched. This CDR3 contains 14 residues. Germline V CDR1 and CDR2: MNHNY, SVGAGI (reference sequence). The CDR3 sequence is CASSSQGAGEKLFF. DNA for the CDR3: TGTGCCAGCAGTTCTCAGGGGGCGGGTGAAAAACTGTTTTTT.

The chain carries TRBV5-1 and TRBJ1-1; D possibly corresponds to TRBD1 (5 bases). The CDR3 sequence is 12 residues long. V was cut by 3 bases and J by 3 bases, with 6 bases left in between. From germline, CDR1 is SGHRS and CDR2 YFSETQ. CDR3 protein: CASSWGDTEAFF. For the CDR3, the DNA is TGCGCCAGCAGCTGGGGGGACACTGAAGCTTTCTTT.

The genes are TRBV5-1 and TRBJ1-4, with TRBD1 matching 8 bases. Germline CDR1 is SGHRS and CDR2 is YFSETQ. Germline trimming cut 3 bases from V and 6 bases from J; bases unmatched to any gene: 4. The CDR3 extends over 14 amino acids. The CDR3 DNA is TGCGCCAGCAGCTACCAGGGGGCCGATGAAAAACTGTTTTTT. The encoded protein is CASSYQGADEKLFF.

The gene calls are TRBV30 and TRBJ1-1, with a possible D match to TRBD1 (6 bases). This CDR3 has 14 residues. In germline, CDR1 is GTSNPN, CDR2 SVGIG (reference sequence). V lost 3 bases and J 0 bases, leaving 11 bases between the germline ends. This CDR3 reads CAWRRQVLNTEAFF. In nucleotides, the CDR3 is TGTGCCTGGAGGCGACAGGTATTGAACACTGAAGCTTTCTTT.

The chain is built from TRBV2 and TRBJ1-2; 10 bases are shared with TRBD1. V gave up 8 bases and J gave up 6 bases; unmatched junction bases: 15. This CDR3 region has 16 residues. CDR1 and CDR2 (germline): SNHLY, FYNNEI. The CDR3 DNA is TGTGCCAGCGGCGGACAGGGGGGCCCGCCTGGTGATGGCTACACCTTC. Protein: CASGGQGGPPGDGYTF.

V gene TRBV6-5 combines with J gene TRBJ1-2; D remains ambiguous. The V end lost 4 bases, the J end lost 8 bases, and 8 bases lay between the germline ends. The V gene's germline CDR1 is MNHEY and CDR2 SVGAGI. The CDR3 covers 11 residues. CDR3 sequence (DNA): TGTGCCAGCAGTTCAGGAAACGGCTACACCTTC. Protein product: CASSSGNGYTF.

The chain couples TRBV5-1 to TRBJ2-1, with 11 bases lining up with TRBD2. Per the germline V gene, CDR1 is SGHRS and CDR2 is YFSETQ. This CDR3 is built from 22 residues. V dropped 0 bases and J dropped 9; count of bases not matched to a gene: 26. CDR3 sequence: CASSLARQAGRGASGRLGEQFF. DNA of the CDR3: TGCGCCAGCAGCTTGGCCAGACAGGCAGGAAGGGGTGCTAGCGGGAGGCTTGGTGAGCAGTTCTTC. The whole variable domain, filled in from reference TRBV5-1 and TRBJ2-1, reads KAGVTQTPRYLIKTRGQQVTLSCSPISGHRSVSWYQQTPGQGLQFLFEYFSETQRNKGNFPGRFSGRQFSNSRSEMNVSTLELGDSALYLCASSLARQAGRGASGRLGEQFFGPGTRLTVL.